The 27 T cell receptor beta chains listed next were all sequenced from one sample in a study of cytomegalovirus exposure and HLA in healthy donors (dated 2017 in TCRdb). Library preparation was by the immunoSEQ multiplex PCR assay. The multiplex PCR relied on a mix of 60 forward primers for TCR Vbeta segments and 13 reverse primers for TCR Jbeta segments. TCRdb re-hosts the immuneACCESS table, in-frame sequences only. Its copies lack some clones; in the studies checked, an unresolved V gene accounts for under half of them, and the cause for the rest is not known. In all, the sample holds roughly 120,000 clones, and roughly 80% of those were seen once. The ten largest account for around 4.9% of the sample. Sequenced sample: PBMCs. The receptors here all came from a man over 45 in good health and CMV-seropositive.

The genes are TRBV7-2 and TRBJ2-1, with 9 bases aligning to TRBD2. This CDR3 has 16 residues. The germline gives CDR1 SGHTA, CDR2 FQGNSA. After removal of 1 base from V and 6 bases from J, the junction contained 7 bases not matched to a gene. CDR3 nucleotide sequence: TGTGCCAGCAGCTTAGTCGGCGGGAGGGCCTTCAATGAGCAGTTCTTC. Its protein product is CASSLVGGRAFNEQFF. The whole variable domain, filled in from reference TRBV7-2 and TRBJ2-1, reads GAGVSQSPSNKVTEKGKDVELRCDPISGHTALYWYRQSLGQGLEFLIYFQGNSAPDKSGLPSDRFSAERTGGSVSTLTIQRTQQEDSAVYLCASSLVGGRAFNEQFFGPGTRLTVL.

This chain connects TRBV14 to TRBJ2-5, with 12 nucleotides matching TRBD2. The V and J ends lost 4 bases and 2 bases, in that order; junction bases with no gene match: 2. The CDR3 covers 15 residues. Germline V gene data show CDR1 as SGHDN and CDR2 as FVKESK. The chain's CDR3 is CASSPGLAGQETQYF. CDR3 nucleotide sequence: TGTGCCAGCAGCCCCGGACTAGCGGGACAAGAGACCCAGTACTTC.

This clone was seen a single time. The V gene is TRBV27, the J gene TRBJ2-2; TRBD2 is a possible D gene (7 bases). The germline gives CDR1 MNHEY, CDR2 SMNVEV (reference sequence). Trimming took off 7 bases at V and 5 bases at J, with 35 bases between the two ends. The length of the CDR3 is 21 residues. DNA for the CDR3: TGTGCCAGCATGACCGCCAACGCCGGGGGGCGGGTCCCTGGAAAAACCGGGGAGCTGTTTTTT. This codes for CASMTANAGGRVPGKTGELFF.

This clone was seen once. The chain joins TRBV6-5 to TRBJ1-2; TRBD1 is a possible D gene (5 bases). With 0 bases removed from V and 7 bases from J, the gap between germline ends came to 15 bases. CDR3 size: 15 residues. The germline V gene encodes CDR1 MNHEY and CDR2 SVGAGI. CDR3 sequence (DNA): TGTGCCAGCAGTTACTCGGGTCAGGGAACGGGTGGCTACACCTTC. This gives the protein CASSYSGQGTGGYTF.

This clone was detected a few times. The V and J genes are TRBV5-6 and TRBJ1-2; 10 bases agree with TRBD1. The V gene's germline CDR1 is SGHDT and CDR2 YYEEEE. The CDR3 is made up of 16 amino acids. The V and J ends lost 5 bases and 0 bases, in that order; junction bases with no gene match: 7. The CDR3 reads CASRPPGQGPNYGYTF. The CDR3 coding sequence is TGTGCCAGCAGACCTCCGGGACAGGGGCCTAACTATGGCTACACCTTC.

CDR3: CASSLVPGGSAGELFF. The CDR3 DNA is TGCGCCAGCAGCTTGGTCCCAGGGGGCTCCGCCGGGGAGCTGTTTTTT. The chain uses TRBV5-1 and TRBJ2-2, with 8 nucleotides matching TRBD1. CDR1 and CDR2 (germline): SGHRS, YFSETQ. The CDR3 totals 16 residues. Trimming at V came to 0 bases and at J to 6 bases, leaving 7 bases not matched to a gene.

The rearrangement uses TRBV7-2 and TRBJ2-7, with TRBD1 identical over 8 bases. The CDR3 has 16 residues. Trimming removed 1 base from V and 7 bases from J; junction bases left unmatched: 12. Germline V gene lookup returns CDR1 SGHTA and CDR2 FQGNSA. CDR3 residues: CASSLVVRGQLGEQYF. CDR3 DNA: TGTGCCAGCAGCTTAGTCGTCAGGGGGCAATTGGGGGAGCAGTACTTC.

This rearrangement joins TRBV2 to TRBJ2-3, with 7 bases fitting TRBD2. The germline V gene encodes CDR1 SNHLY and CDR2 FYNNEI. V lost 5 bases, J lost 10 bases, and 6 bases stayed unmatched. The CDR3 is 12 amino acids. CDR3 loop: CASSLGAGAQYF. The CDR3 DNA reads TGTGCCAGCAGTTTGGGCGCGGGAGCGCAGTATTTT.

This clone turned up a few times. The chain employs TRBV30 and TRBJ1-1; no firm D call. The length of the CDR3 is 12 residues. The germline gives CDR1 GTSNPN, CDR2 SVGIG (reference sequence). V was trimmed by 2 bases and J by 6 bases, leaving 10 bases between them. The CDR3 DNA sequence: TGTGCCTGGAGTAGATTTAGCGCTGAAGCTTTCTTT. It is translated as CAWSRFSAEAFF.

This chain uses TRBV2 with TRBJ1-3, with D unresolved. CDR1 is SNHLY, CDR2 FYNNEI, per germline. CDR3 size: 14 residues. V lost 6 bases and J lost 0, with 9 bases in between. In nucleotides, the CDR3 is TGTGCCAGCAGAACTTCATACTCTGGAAACACCATATATTTT. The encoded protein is CASRTSYSGNTIYF.

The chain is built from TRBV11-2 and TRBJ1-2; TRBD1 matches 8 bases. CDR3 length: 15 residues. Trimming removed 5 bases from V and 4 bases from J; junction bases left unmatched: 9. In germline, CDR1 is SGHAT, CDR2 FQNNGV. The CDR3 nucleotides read TGTGCCAGCAGCCCCGGGACAGGTGGATCCTATGGCTACACCTTC. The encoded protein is CASSPGTGGSYGYTF.

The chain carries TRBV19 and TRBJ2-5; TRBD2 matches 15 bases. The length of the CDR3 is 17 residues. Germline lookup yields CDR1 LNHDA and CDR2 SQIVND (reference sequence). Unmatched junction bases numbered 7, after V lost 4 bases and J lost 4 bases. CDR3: CASSKPGLAGGLETQYF. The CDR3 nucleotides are TGTGCCAGTAGTAAACCGGGACTAGCGGGAGGTTTAGAGACCCAGTACTTC.

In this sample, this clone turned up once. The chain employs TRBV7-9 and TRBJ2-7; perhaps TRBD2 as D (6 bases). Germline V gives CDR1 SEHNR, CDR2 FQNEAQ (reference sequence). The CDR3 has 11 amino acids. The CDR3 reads CACAGTYEQYF. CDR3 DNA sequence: TGTGCTTGTGCGGGGACCTACGAGCAGTACTTC.

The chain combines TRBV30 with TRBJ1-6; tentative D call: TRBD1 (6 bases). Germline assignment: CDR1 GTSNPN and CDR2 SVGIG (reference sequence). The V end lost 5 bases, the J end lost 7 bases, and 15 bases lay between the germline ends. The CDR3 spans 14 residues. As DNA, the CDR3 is TGTGCCTGGTCGGCGGGGGCGAGGAATTCACCCCTCCACTTT. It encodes CAWSAGARNSPLHF. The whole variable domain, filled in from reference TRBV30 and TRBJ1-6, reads SQTIHQWPATLVQPVGSPLSLECTVEGTSNPNLYWYRQAAGRGLQLLFYSVGIGQISSEVPQNLSASRPQDRQFILSSKKLLLSDSGFYLCAWSAGARNSPLHFGNGTRLTVT.

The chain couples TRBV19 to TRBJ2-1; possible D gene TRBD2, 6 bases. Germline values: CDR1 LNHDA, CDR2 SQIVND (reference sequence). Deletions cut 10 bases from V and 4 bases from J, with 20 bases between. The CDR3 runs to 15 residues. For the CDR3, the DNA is TGTGCCACTAAAGGGGTGGGACTCGAATACAATGAGCAGTTCTTC. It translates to CATKGVGLEYNEQFF.

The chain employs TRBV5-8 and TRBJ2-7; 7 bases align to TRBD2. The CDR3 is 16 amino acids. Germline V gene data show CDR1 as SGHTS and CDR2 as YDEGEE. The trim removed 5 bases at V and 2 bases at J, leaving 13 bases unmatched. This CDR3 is CASSLLRLAETYEQYF. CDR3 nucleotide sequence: TGTGCCAGCAGTCTACTGAGACTAGCTGAAACCTACGAGCAGTACTTC.

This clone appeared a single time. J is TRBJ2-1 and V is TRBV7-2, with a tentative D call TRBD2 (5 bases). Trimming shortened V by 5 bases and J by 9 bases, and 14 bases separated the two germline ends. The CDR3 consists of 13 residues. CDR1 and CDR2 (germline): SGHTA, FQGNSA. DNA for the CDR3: TGTGCCAGCAGCATAGGAGGAGTAGGTGAGCAGTTCTTC. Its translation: CASSIGGVGEQFF.

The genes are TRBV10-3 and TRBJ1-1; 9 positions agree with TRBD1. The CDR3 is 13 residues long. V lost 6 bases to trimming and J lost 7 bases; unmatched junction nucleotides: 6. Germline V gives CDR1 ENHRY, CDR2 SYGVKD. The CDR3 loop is CAIRPPDRGEAFF. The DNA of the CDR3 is TGTGCCATCAGGCCTCCGGACAGGGGTGAAGCTTTCTTT.

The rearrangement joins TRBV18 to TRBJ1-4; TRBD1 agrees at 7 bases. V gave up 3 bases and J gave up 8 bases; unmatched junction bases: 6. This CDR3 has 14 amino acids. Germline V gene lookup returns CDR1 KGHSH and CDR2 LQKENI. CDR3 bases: TGTGCCAGCTCACCCCCGGGACAGTACGAAAAACTGTTTTTT. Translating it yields CASSPPGQYEKLFF.

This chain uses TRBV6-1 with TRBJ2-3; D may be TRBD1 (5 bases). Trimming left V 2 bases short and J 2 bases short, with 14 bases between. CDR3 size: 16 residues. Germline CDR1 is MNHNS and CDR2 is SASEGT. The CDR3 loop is CASSEYGEQATDTQYF. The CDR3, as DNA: TGTGCCAGCAGTGAATATGGGGAACAGGCCACAGATACGCAGTATTTT.

The CDR3 bases are TGTGCCAGCAGCTTACAGGGGTCCGGGGCCAACGTCCTGACTTTC. Translation gives CASSLQGSGANVLTF. The chain uses TRBV5-4 and TRBJ2-6; 7 bases line up with TRBD1. Per germline, CDR1 SGHNT and CDR2 YYREEE (reference sequence). V was pared by 2 bases and J by 4 bases, with 3 bases of the junction left unmatched. This CDR3 comprises 15 residues.

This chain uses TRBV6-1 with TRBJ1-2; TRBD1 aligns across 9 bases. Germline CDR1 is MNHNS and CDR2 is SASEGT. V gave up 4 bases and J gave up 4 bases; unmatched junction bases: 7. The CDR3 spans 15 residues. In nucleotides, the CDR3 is TGTGCCAGCAGTGCGGACAGGGGTGGAACCTATGGCTACACCTTC. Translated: CASSADRGGTYGYTF.

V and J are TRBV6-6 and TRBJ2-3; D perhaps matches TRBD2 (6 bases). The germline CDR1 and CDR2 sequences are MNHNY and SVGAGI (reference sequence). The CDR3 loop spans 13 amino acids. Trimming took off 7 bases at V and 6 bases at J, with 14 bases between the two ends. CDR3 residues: CASITRAGDTQYF. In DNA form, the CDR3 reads TGTGCCAGCATCACCCGCGCGGGGGATACGCAGTATTTT.

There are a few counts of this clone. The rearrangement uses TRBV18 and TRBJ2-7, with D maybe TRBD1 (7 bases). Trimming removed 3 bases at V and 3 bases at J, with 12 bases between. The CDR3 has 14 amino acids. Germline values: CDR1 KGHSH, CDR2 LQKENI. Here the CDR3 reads CASSPGGQIYEQYF. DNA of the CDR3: TGTGCCAGCTCACCCGGGGGACAGATCTACGAGCAGTACTTC. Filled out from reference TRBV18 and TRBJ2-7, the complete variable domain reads NAGVMQNPRHLVRRRGQEARLRCSPMKGHSHVYWYRQLPEEGLKFMVYLQKENIIDESGMPKERFSAEFPKEGPSILRIQQVVRGDSAAYFCASSPGGQIYEQYFGPGTRLTVT.

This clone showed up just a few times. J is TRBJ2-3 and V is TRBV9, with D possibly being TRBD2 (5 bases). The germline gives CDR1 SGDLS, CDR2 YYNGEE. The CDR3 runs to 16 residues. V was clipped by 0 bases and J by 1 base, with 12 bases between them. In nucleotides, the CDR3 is TGTGCCAGCAGCGTAGGCACGGGAAGTCGCACAGATACGCAGTATTTT. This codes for CASSVGTGSRTDTQYF.

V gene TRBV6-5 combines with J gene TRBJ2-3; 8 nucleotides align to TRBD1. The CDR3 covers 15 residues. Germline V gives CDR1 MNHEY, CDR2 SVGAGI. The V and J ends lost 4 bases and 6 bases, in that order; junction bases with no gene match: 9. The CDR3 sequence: CASSSAGTGSDTQYF. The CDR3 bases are TGTGCCAGCAGTTCTGCCGGGACAGGTTCTGATACGCAGTATTTT.

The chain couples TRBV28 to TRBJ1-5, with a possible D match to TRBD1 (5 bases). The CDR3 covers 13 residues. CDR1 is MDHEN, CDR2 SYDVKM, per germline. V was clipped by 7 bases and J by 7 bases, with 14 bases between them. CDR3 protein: CASTWGEAQPQHF. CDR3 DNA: TGTGCCAGCACCTGGGGGGAGGCGCAGCCCCAGCATTTT. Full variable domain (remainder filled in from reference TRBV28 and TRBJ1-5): DVKVTQSSRYLVKRTGEKVFLECVQDMDHENMFWYRQDPGLGLRLIYFSYDVKMKEKGDIPEGYSVSREKKERFSLILESASTNQTSMYLCASTWGEAQPQHFGDGTRLSIL.